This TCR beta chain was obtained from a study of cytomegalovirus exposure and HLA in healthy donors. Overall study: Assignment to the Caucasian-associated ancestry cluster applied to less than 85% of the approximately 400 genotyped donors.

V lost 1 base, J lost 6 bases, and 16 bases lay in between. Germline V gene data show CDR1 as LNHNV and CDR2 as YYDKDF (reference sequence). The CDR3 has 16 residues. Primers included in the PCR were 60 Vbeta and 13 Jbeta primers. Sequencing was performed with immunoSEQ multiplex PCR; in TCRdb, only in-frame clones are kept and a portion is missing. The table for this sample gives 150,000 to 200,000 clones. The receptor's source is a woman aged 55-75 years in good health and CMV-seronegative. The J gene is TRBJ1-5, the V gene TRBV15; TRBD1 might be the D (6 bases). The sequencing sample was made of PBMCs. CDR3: CATSRGSGGQRQPQHF. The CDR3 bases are TGTGCCACCAGCAGAGGATCGGGGGGGCAGCGTCAGCCCCAGCATTTT.